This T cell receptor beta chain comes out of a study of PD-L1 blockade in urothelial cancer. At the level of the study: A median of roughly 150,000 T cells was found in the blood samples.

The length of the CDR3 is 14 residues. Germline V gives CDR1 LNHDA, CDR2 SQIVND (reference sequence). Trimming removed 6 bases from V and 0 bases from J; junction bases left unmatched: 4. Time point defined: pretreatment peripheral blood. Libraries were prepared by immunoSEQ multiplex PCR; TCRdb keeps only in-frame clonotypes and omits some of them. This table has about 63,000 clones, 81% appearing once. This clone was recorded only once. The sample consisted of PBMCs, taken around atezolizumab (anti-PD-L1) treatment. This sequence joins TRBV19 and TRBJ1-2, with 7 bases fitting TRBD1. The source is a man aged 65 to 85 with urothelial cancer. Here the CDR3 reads CASSKGQSNYGYTF. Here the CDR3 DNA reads TGTGCCAGTAGCAAGGGACAGTCTAACTATGGCTACACCTTC.